The next 20 T cell receptor beta chains were all read from a single sample in a study of control samples from healthy donors and cancer patients. Data came from immunoSEQ multiplex PCR; TCRdb stores just in-frame clones and leaves some out. The profile shows about 74,000 clones, about 88% of them singletons. The sample comprised blood. The receptors shown here come from a woman aged 45-65 years in good health.

CDR3 in DNA: TGTGCCAGCAGCGTAGCAGGGCAGGGCTACAATGAGCAGTTCTTC. This codes for CASSVAGQGYNEQFF. This chain joins TRBV9 and TRBJ2-1, with D maybe TRBD1 (5 bases). Trimming left V 0 bases short and J 3 bases short, with 10 bases between. CDR3 length equals 15 residues. Germline lookup yields CDR1 SGDLS and CDR2 YYNGEE.

The V and J genes are TRBV2 and TRBJ1-4, with 7 bases fitting TRBD1. After removal of 1 base from V and 13 bases from J, the junction contained 12 bases not matched to a gene. The CDR3 extends over 15 amino acids. Looked up from germline, CDR1 is SNHLY and CDR2 is FYNNEI. This CDR3 is CASSEGGQHARRLFF. CDR3 coding DNA: TGTGCCAGCAGTGAAGGGGGACAGCACGCCCGCAGACTGTTTTTT.

The chain combines TRBV5-1 with TRBJ1-1, with unresolved D. Germline lookup yields CDR1 SGHRS and CDR2 YFSETQ. The V end lost 4 bases, the J end lost 8 bases, and 15 bases lay between the germline ends. This CDR3 comprises 13 residues. The CDR3 reads CASSSTVTVEAFF. The CDR3 nucleotides are TGCGCCAGCAGCAGCACAGTTACCGTAGAAGCTTTCTTT.

The V gene is TRBV5-1, the J gene TRBJ2-3, with TRBD2 identical over 15 bases. The CDR3 consists of 16 residues. CDR1 is SGHRS and CDR2 is YFSETQ in the germline V gene. Unmatched junction bases numbered 2, after V lost 3 bases and J lost 3 bases. CDR3 bases: TGCGCCAGCAGCTCCGGGACTAGCGGGGGGACAGATACGCAGTATTTT. It yields the protein CASSSGTSGGTDTQYF.

The V call is TRBV29-1, the J call TRBJ1-1; D is unresolved. V was pared by 7 bases and J by 6 bases, with 18 bases between. Per the germline V gene, CDR1 is SQVTM and CDR2 is ANQGSEA. The CDR3 has 13 amino acids. CDR3 nucleotides: TGCAGCGCAACACGGAGGGTAAACGCTGAAGCTTTCTTT. Amino acid sequence: CSATRRVNAEAFF.

This rearrangement joins TRBV5-1 to TRBJ1-3, with a possible D match to TRBD1 (6 bases). Germline loops: CDR1 SGHRS, CDR2 YFSETQ. Trimming took 4 bases from V and 8 from J, leaving 13 bases between them. This CDR3 is 13 amino acids long. CDR3 in DNA: TGCGCCAGCAGCGGGGGCACCGAGGACACCATATATTTT. Residues: CASSGGTEDTIYF.

The gene calls are TRBV5-4 and TRBJ1-1; no clear D gene. From germline, CDR1 is SGHNT and CDR2 YYREEE (reference sequence). The CDR3 is 14 amino acids. V dropped 3 bases and J dropped 1 base, with 10 bases sitting between them. The CDR3 DNA reads as TGTGCCAGCAGCTCGCAGACGGCGAACACTGAAGCTTTCTTT. Amino acids: CASSSQTANTEAFF.

This clone was counted once. The rearrangement links TRBV12-3 or TRBV12-4 to TRBJ2-1; D unclear. The CDR3 loop spans 13 amino acids. V lost 6 bases and J 9 bases, leaving 15 bases between the germline ends. CDR3 coding DNA: TGTGCCAGCAGCTACTCTTCAGGCGGTGAGCAGTTCTTC. Translating it yields CASSYSSGGEQFF.

The rearrangement links TRBV2 to TRBJ2-3; D is unresolved. CDR1 is SNHLY, CDR2 FYNNEI, per germline. This CDR3 spans 12 amino acids. Trimming removed 7 bases from V and 6 bases from J, with 11 bases in between. The CDR3 reads CASKDNSDTQYF. In nucleotides, the CDR3 is TGTGCCAGCAAAGATAATTCCGATACGCAGTATTTT.

This clone was recorded only once. This chain uses TRBV2 with TRBJ1-4; possible D gene TRBD1, 5 bases. From germline, CDR1 is SNHLY and CDR2 FYNNEI. Trimming removed 2 bases from V and 8 bases from J, with 18 bases in between. CDR3 size: 16 residues. As DNA, the CDR3 is TGTGCCAGCAGTGAATCCGACAGCCCGGGAAAGGAAAAACTGTTTTTT. Amino acids: CASSESDSPGKEKLFF.

The chain uses TRBV12-3 or TRBV12-4 and TRBJ1-2; no clear D. The CDR3 sequence is 12 residues long. Trimming stripped 5 bases from V and 2 bases from J, with 6 bases between. CDR3 nucleotide sequence: TGTGCCAGCAGTCCGGACAACTATGGCTACACCTTC. It yields the protein CASSPDNYGYTF.

This CDR3 reads CASSLDFRGGGNTIYF. The CDR3 nucleotides are TGTGCCAGCAGCTTAGATTTTAGGGGAGGCGGAAACACCATATATTTT. The chain combines TRBV7-2 with TRBJ1-3; weak D call: TRBD1 (5 bases). CDR3 size: 16 residues. The germline V and J ends were trimmed by 1 base and 4 bases, with 14 bases remaining between them. The germline V gene encodes CDR1 SGHTA and CDR2 FQGNSA.

This sequence joins TRBV5-1 and TRBJ1-2; D remains ambiguous. The germline V gene has CDR1 SGHRS and CDR2 YFSETQ. The V gene lost 2 bases and the J gene lost 8 bases, with 16 bases spanning the gap. The CDR3 covers 14 residues. In DNA form, the CDR3 reads TGCGCCAGCAGCTTCGCCGACGGTATTCTAGGCTACACCTTC. The encoded protein is CASSFADGILGYTF.

This sequence joins TRBV15 and TRBJ2-7; TRBD2 aligns across 11 bases. Germline loops: CDR1 LNHNV, CDR2 YYDKDF (reference sequence). This CDR3 has 20 residues. Trimming took 0 bases from V and 2 from J; bases not matched to a gene: 15. The CDR3 DNA reads as TGTGCCACCAGCAGAGAACAGACTAGCGGGGCCTCAATAAATGCCTACGAGCAGTACTTC. The encoded protein is CATSREQTSGASINAYEQYF. The whole variable domain, remainder taken from reference TRBV15 and TRBJ2-7, is DAMVIQNPRYQVTQFGKPVTLSCSQTLNHNVMYWYQQKSSQAPKLLFHYYDKDFNNEADTPDNFQSRRPNTSFCFLDIRSPGLGDTAMYLCATSREQTSGASINAYEQYFGPGTRLTVT.

By sample share, this clone is medium-sized. The genes are TRBV28 and TRBJ1-1; D is undetermined. V gave up 2 bases and J gave up 0 bases, with 16 bases separating them. The length of the CDR3 is 17 residues. CDR1 is MDHEN, CDR2 SYDVKM, per germline. The CDR3 DNA is TGTGCCAGCAGTTTAAACTCCCACCTAGTAATGAACACTGAAGCTTTCTTT. It yields the protein CASSLNSHLVMNTEAFF.

The rearrangement links TRBV5-4 to TRBJ2-2; D is ambiguous. V lost 4 bases and J 6 bases, leaving 10 bases between the germline ends. This CDR3 is built from 13 residues. Germline V gene data show CDR1 as SGHNT and CDR2 as YYREEE (reference sequence). The CDR3 DNA is TGTGCCAGCAGCGTGGTGTTTTCCGGGGAGCTGTTTTTT. Residues: CASSVVFSGELFF.

The gene calls are TRBV5-6 and TRBJ2-7; perhaps TRBD2 as D (5 bases). Germline V gene data show CDR1 as SGHDT and CDR2 as YYEEEE. V dropped 1 base and J dropped 6 bases, with 14 bases sitting between them. The CDR3 extends over 14 amino acids. The CDR3 here is CASSLWDLRGEQYF. The CDR3 nucleotides are TGTGCCAGCAGCTTGTGGGATTTACGGGGCGAGCAGTACTTC.

The chain employs TRBV9 and TRBJ1-1; weak D call: TRBD1 (5 bases). The CDR3 has 14 amino acids. Germline V gives CDR1 SGDLS, CDR2 YYNGEE. V was cut by 0 bases and J by 0 bases, with 6 bases left in between. The chain's CDR3 is CASSVGGMNTEAFF. CDR3 sequence (DNA): TGTGCCAGCAGCGTAGGGGGCATGAACACTGAAGCTTTCTTT.

The rearrangement uses TRBV29-1 and TRBJ1-2; D is ambiguous. Looked up from germline, CDR1 is SQVTM and CDR2 is ANQGSEA. The germline V and J ends were trimmed by 0 bases and 5 bases, with 10 bases remaining between them. This CDR3 is built from 13 residues. The CDR3 sequence: CSVEDKGVYGYTF. The CDR3 nucleotides read TGCAGCGTTGAAGACAAGGGAGTATATGGCTACACCTTC.

The rearrangement joins TRBV29-1 to TRBJ1-3; D gene ambiguous. CDR1 is SQVTM and CDR2 is ANQGSEA in the germline V gene. V shed 0 bases and J shed 3 bases, with 3 bases lying between them. This CDR3 has 12 residues. DNA of the CDR3: TGCAGCGTTGAAGAAAGTGGAAACACCATATATTTT. Translated, it gives CSVEESGNTIYF.